A selection of T cell receptor beta chains follows, all from one sample in a study of beta chain features in type 1 diabetes. Data came from immunoSEQ multiplex PCR; TCRdb stores just in-frame clones and leaves some out. Here the sample spans 600,000 to 700,000 clones, 13% being singletons. Sequencing was carried out using naive CD4+ T cells from blood. These receptor sequences come from a man younger than 35 with type 1 diabetes. The CDR3 runs from the conserved cysteine through the conserved F or W. A D gene is named only where the DNA matches it firmly. Only part of the rows carry a size: once, few, many, or a class if the clone is expanded.

D: -
size: few
J: TRBJ2-3
V: TRBV19
CDR3: CASTGSSTDTQYF
DNA: TGTGCCAGTACGGGGTCTAGCACAGATACGCAGTATTTT

D: TRBD2
size: few
J: TRBJ2-3
V: TRBV30
CDR3: CAWSVGLAEFTDTQYF
DNA: TGTGCCTGGAGTGTCGGACTAGCGGAATTCACAGATACGCAGTATTTT

D: -
size: -
J: TRBJ1-1
V: TRBV27
CDR3: CASSFRNEAFF
DNA: TGTGCCAGCAGTTTCAGGAATGAAGCTTTCTTT

D: -
size: -
J: TRBJ2-7
V: TRBV11-2
CDR3: CASSLVSPGSGSYEQYF
DNA: TGTGCCAGCAGCTTAGTTAGCCCGGGTTCGGGCTCCTACGAGCAGTACTTC

D: -
size: few
J: TRBJ1-1
V: TRBV12-5
CDR3: CASGSLGQPNTEAFF
DNA: TGTGCTAGTGGTTCCCTCGGACAGCCGAACACTGAAGCTTTCTTT

D: -
size: few
J: TRBJ2-1
V: TRBV28
CDR3: CASRTGGSPGNEQFF
DNA: TGTGCCAGCAGGACCGGCGGGTCCCCAGGGAATGAGCAGTTCTTC

D: -
size: -
J: TRBJ2-3
V: TRBV27
CDR3: CASSLVGFGTDTQYF
DNA: TGTGCCAGCAGTTTAGTAGGGTTCGGCACAGATACGCAGTATTTT

D: -
size: -
J: TRBJ2-1
V: TRBV28
CDR3: CASEVDSNEQFF
DNA: TGTGCCAGTGAGGTGGACAGCAATGAGCAGTTCTTC

D: TRBD1
size: few
J: TRBJ1-2
V: TRBV7-8
CDR3: CASSRTTGGSGYTF
DNA: TGTGCCAGCAGTCGTACAACAGGGGGAAGTGGCTACACCTTC

D: -
size: -
J: TRBJ2-7
V: TRBV27
CDR3: CASSFGGATYEQYF
DNA: TGTGCCAGCAGTTTCGGCGGGGCGACCTACGAGCAGTACTTC

D: TRBD1
size: -
J: TRBJ1-6
V: TRBV6-5
CDR3: CASSRDSTNSPLHF
DNA: TGTGCCAGCAGCCGGGACAGCACTAATTCACCCCTCCACTTT

D: -
size: -
J: TRBJ2-1
V: TRBV25-1
CDR3: CASTVGGSNEQFF
DNA: TGTGCCAGCACGGTGGGGGGTAGTAATGAGCAGTTCTTC

D: TRBD2
size: -
J: TRBJ2-2
V: TRBV6-5
CDR3: CASTFGTSTGELFF
DNA: TGTGCCAGCACCTTCGGGACTAGCACCGGGGAGCTGTTTTTT

D: -
size: few
J: TRBJ2-7
V: TRBV9
CDR3: CASSVGGVAISYEQYF
DNA: TGTGCCAGCAGCGTAGGAGGGGTAGCGATCTCCTACGAGCAGTACTTC

D: -
size: -
J: TRBJ2-7
V: TRBV5-6
CDR3: CASSQTGINYEQYF
DNA: TGTGCCAGCAGTCAAACAGGGATAAACTACGAGCAGTACTTC

D: TRBD1
size: -
J: TRBJ2-7
V: TRBV28
CDR3: CASRVGTEDQYF
DNA: TGTGCCAGCAGGGTTGGGACAGAAGATCAGTACTTC

D: TRBD1
size: -
J: TRBJ1-4
V: TRBV5-1
CDR3: CASSLEPQGGEKLFF
DNA: TGCGCCAGCAGCTTGGAGCCCCAGGGGGGTGAAAAACTGTTTTTT

D: -
size: -
J: TRBJ2-5
V: TRBV15
CDR3: CATSRGRRETQYF
DNA: TGTGCCACCAGCAGAGGGCGCCGAGAGACCCAGTACTTC

D: TRBD2
size: -
J: TRBJ2-3
V: TRBV6-6
CDR3: CASRPGLAVVTDTQYF
DNA: TGTGCCAGCAGGCCGGGACTAGCGGTAGTTACAGATACGCAGTATTTT

D: -
size: few
J: TRBJ1-2
V: TRBV6-1
CDR3: CASSRGANNYGYTF
DNA: TGTGCCAGCAGTAGGGGAGCGAATAACTATGGCTACACCTTC

D: -
size: -
J: TRBJ2-1
V: TRBV18
CDR3: CASSSYHTPGANEQFF
DNA: TGTGCCAGCTCATCTTACCACACCCCAGGTGCCAATGAGCAGTTCTTC

D: -
size: few
J: TRBJ1-6
V: TRBV2
CDR3: CASSEHNSPLHF
DNA: TGTGCCAGCAGTGAACATAATTCACCCCTCCACTTT

D: -
size: -
J: TRBJ1-2
V: TRBV27
CDR3: CASSSGGAYGYTF
DNA: TGTGCCAGCAGTTCGGGTGGGGCATATGGCTACACCTTC

D: -
size: few
J: TRBJ1-4
V: TRBV5-6
CDR3: CASSLGAPGEKLFF
DNA: TGTGCCAGCAGCTTGGGAGCCCCGGGGGAAAAACTGTTTTTT

D: TRBD1
size: -
J: TRBJ2-6
V: TRBV5-1
CDR3: CASSSDRGPFSGANVLTF
DNA: TGCGCCAGCAGCTCGGACAGGGGCCCCTTCTCTGGGGCCAACGTCCTGACTTTC

D: -
size: few
J: TRBJ2-7
V: TRBV6-1
CDR3: CASSEASGYEQYF
DNA: TGTGCCAGCAGTGAAGCGTCGGGATACGAGCAGTACTTC

D: TRBD1
size: -
J: TRBJ1-2
V: TRBV6-5
CDR3: CASSSQGADGYTF
DNA: TGTGCCAGCAGTTCCCAGGGGGCGGATGGCTACACCTTC

D: -
size: -
J: TRBJ2-3
V: TRBV11-3
CDR3: CASSLRGATDTQYF
DNA: TGTGCCAGCAGCTTACGGGGGGCTACAGATACGCAGTATTTT

D: -
size: few
J: TRBJ2-1
V: TRBV7-9
CDR3: CASSSRAVGEFF
DNA: TGTGCCAGCAGCTCCCGGGCCGTGGGGGAGTTCTTC

D: -
size: few
J: TRBJ1-1
V: TRBV29-1
CDR3: CSVEVTPNTEAFF
DNA: TGCAGCGTTGAGGTGACCCCGAACACTGAAGCTTTCTTT

D: -
size: -
J: TRBJ1-4
V: TRBV13
CDR3: CASSPRQAREGEKLFF
DNA: TGTGCCAGCAGCCCGCGCCAGGCCAGGGAGGGGGAAAAACTGTTTTTT

D: -
size: -
J: TRBJ2-3
V: TRBV11-2
CDR3: CASSRNPDRPDTQYF
DNA: TGTGCCAGCAGCCGAAACCCGGACAGACCAGATACGCAGTATTTT

D: -
size: few
J: TRBJ2-2
V: TRBV11-2
CDR3: CASQRGTANTGELFF
DNA: TGTGCCAGCCAGAGGGGCACCGCGAACACCGGGGAGCTGTTTTTT

D: -
size: few
J: TRBJ1-6
V: TRBV10-3
CDR3: CAISETPDRSSYNSPLHF
DNA: TGTGCCATCAGTGAGACACCGGACCGGAGCTCCTATAATTCACCCCTCCACTTT

D: -
size: -
J: TRBJ2-7
V: TRBV9
CDR3: CASSVGRTAYEQYF
DNA: TGTGCCAGCAGCGTAGGGAGGACAGCCTACGAGCAGTACTTC

D: -
size: few
J: TRBJ1-1
V: TRBV7-7
CDR3: CASSPWDTSENTEAFF
DNA: TGTGCCAGCAGCCCGTGGGACACTTCAGAGAACACTGAAGCTTTCTTT

D: TRBD1
size: few
J: TRBJ1-2
V: TRBV2
CDR3: CASTEDRPGYTF
DNA: TGTGCCAGCACCGAGGACAGGCCTGGCTACACCTTC

D: -
size: -
J: TRBJ2-7
V: TRBV6-5
CDR3: CASSYSAGSYEQYF
DNA: TGTGCCAGCAGTTACTCGGCAGGATCCTACGAGCAGTACTTC

D: TRBD2
size: few
J: TRBJ2-2
V: TRBV2
CDR3: CASKPGLAGGELFF
DNA: TGTGCCAGCAAACCGGGACTAGCGGGCGGGGAGCTGTTTTTT

D: -
size: -
J: TRBJ2-1
V: TRBV6-1
CDR3: CASSEGVQFF
DNA: TGTGCCAGCAGTGAAGGGGTACAGTTCTTC

D: -
size: few
J: TRBJ1-4
V: TRBV15
CDR3: CATRAPGLGGEKLFF
DNA: TGTGCCACCAGAGCCCCGGGACTTGGTGGGGAAAAACTGTTTTTT

D: TRBD2
size: few
J: TRBJ2-7
V: TRBV10-1
CDR3: CASSESSGGQYF
DNA: TGCGCCAGCAGTGAGTCGTCGGGAGGGCAGTACTTC

D: TRBD1
size: few
J: TRBJ1-5
V: TRBV6-5
CDR3: CASSRQGYSNQPQHF
DNA: TGTGCCAGCAGTCGACAGGGATATAGCAATCAGCCCCAGCATTTT

D: TRBD1
size: -
J: TRBJ1-5
V: TRBV19
CDR3: CASTTDRSNQPQHF
DNA: TGTGCCAGTACCACGGACAGGAGCAATCAGCCCCAGCATTTT

D: -
size: few
J: TRBJ2-7
V: TRBV28
CDR3: CASSSSGLYEQYF
DNA: TGTGCCAGCAGTTCCTCCGGCCTCTACGAGCAGTACTTC

D: TRBD1
size: -
J: TRBJ2-1
V: TRBV7-2
CDR3: CASSSGTGADEQFF
DNA: TGTGCCAGCAGCTCCGGGACAGGCGCCGATGAGCAGTTCTTC